These 5 T cell receptor beta chains were sequenced from one sample in a study of blood T cells in healthy people across ages. Together with a sample-barcoded 5' primer, a J-beta primer mix was included in a second PCR lasting roughly 6 to 12 cycles. Via MiXCR, TCRdb re-called the 5' RACE reads, giving one row per CDR3 protein. The top ten clones hold around 2.1% of a sample with roughly 2 million distinct CDR3 sequences, around 48% of them seen once. The specimen sequenced was blood. Receptor source: a woman aged 40 to 50 in good health.

This chain uses TRBV20-1 with TRBJ2-3; the D gene is possibly TRBD2 (5 bases). V shed 5 bases and J shed 0 bases, with 9 bases lying between them. Germline V gene sequence: CDR1 DFQATT, CDR2 SNEGSKA (reference sequence). CDR3 size: 13 residues. DNA for the CDR3: TGCAGTGCTCCAAGCGGAAGCACAGATACGCAGTATTTT. Protein product: CSAPSGSTDTQYF.

Note on this clonotype: Relative to the germline gene, one junction end is altered; a read error may explain this. The J gene is TRBJ2-7, the V gene TRBV20-1; D unresolved. The CDR3 extends over 14 amino acids. Germline loops: CDR1 DFQATT, CDR2 SNEGSKA (reference sequence). The CDR3 sequence is CSASIGPRSYEQYF. CDR3 bases: TGCAGCGCTAGTATCGGGCCGCGCTCCTACGAGCAGTACTTC.

Only a few counts were recorded for this clonotype. V is TRBV5-1 and J is TRBJ2-5; no firm D call. The V end was cut by 2 bases, the J end by 9 bases, with 11 bases between. The CDR3 has 12 amino acids. The germline gives CDR1 SGHRS, CDR2 YFSETQ. The CDR3 nucleotides read TGCGCCAGCAGCTTTGGTCCTGAGGCCCAGTACTTC. Its translation: CASSFGPEAQYF.

This clonotype turned up a few times. This sequence joins TRBV20-1 and TRBJ1-2; D is undetermined. The CDR3 sequence is 14 residues long. Germline V gene lookup returns CDR1 DFQATT and CDR2 SNEGSKA (reference sequence). Trimming left V 3 bases short and J 4 bases short, with 15 bases between. The CDR3 is CSASPGEAPYGYTF. The CDR3 DNA is TGCAGTGCTAGCCCGGGCGAGGCCCCCTATGGCTACACCTTC.

The rearrangement uses TRBV14 and TRBJ2-4; 9 nucleotides line up with TRBD1. CDR1 is SGHDN and CDR2 is FVKESK in the germline V gene. The CDR3 length is 15 residues. V gave up 3 bases and J gave up 6 bases; unmatched junction bases: 6. CDR3 residues: CASSQRQGERNIQYF. In DNA, the CDR3 is TGTGCCAGCAGCCAGAGACAGGGGGAACGAAACATTCAGTACTTC.